This T cell receptor (beta chain) was profiled in a study of T cell repertoires in cytomegalovirus infection. Study-wide context: Alongside well-studied HLA-B-restricted CMV epitopes, recently identified HLA-C-restricted CMV epitopes were also used.

Germline V gene sequence: CDR1 SEHNR, CDR2 FQNEAQ (reference sequence). The CDR3 loop spans 14 amino acids. TCRdb passed the reads through MiXCR, listing each CDR3 protein once. The sample carries fewer than 850,000 distinct CDR3 sequences, just under 30% recorded once. This clonotype was seen repeatedly, ten times or more. Its antigen is not identified. Sequence at one end of the junction differs from germline and may be a read error. The starting material was cultured CD8+ T cells from PBMCs, obtained from culture after CMV antigen stimulation. The origin of this receptor is a human donor in good health (CMV status not recorded). Some clones in this sample may be carry-over from other donors' samples. The chain uses TRBV7-9 and TRBJ2-1; the match to TRBD2 covers 9 bases. CDR3 bases: TGTGCTAGCAGCTTTAGCGGGGGAGGGAATGAGCAGTTCTTC. It specifies CASSFSGGGNEQFF.